The 9 T cell receptor beta chains below all came from one sample that was sequenced in a study of CD4 and CD8 cells across lung adenocarcinoma regions (dated by TCRdb to the late 2010s). The library was prepared using PCR. The listed sequencing device is HiSeq X Ten. TCRdb itself trimmed the public reads at Q25 with fastp, ran MiXCR and retained productive beta chains. When rows share a CDR3 protein, they turn into one entry using the most common DNA and genes. The sample table contains around 25,000 distinct CDR3 sequences; only one count was recorded for around 50% of them. Together, the top ten hold 45% to 60% of the sample. What was sequenced was CD8+ T cells from the center of a lung tumor. The label giving this sample's cell subset or site can be read as: tumor center region. The receptor source for this set is a male donor with lung adenocarcinoma. The CD4 and CD8 labels of this study may be unreliable.

This clonotype was observed many times. The rearrangement uses TRBV6-1 and TRBJ2-3, with D possibly matching TRBD2 (5 bases). V was pared by 3 bases and J by 7 bases, with 14 bases between. The CDR3 has 14 residues. CDR1 and CDR2 (germline): MNHNS, SASEGT. CDR3 region: CASSDPGSGNTQYF. The DNA of the CDR3 is TGTGCCAGCAGTGATCCCGGATCGGGAAATACGCAGTATTTT.

This clonotype occurred many times. The chain has TRBV12-3 or TRBV12-4 and TRBJ2-1; D is unclear. TRBJ2-7 matches the DNA end more closely, so the J call is doubtful. The CDR3 length is 14 residues. CDR3 region: CASSTTRTTYEQYF. The CDR3 DNA reads TGTGCCAGCAGTACAACCCGCACGACCTACGAGCAGTACTTC.

This CDR3 reads CASSEGLAILPEQFF. The CDR3 DNA sequence: TGTGCCAGCAGTGAGGGACTAGCGATTCTTCCGGAGCAGTTCTTC. The rearrangement joins TRBV6-1 to TRBJ2-1, with TRBD2 matching over 10 bases. Losses at the gene ends were 3 bases for V and 10 bases for J; bases not matched to a gene: 9. Germline CDR1 is MNHNS and CDR2 is SASEGT. The length of the CDR3 is 15 residues.

By share of the sample, this clonotype is medium-sized. The CDR3 DNA reads TGCGCCAGCAGTGTAGCGGGTTGGGGGAATGAGCAGTTCTTC. Its protein product is CASSVAGWGNEQFF. The rearrangement links TRBV10-2 to TRBJ2-1; 7 nucleotides agree with TRBD2. The junction had 7 bases not matched to a gene; V was cut back by 4 bases and J by 7 bases. Germline V gene lookup returns CDR1 WSHSY and CDR2 SAAADI. The CDR3 consists of 14 residues.

The table lists this clonotype with many counts. V and J are TRBV6-5 and TRBJ2-2; 9 positions agree with TRBD2. The CDR3 totals 15 residues. Unmatched junction bases numbered 5, after V lost 7 bases and J lost 2 bases. Germline V gene data show CDR1 as MNHEY and CDR2 as SVGAGI. In nucleotides, the CDR3 is TGTGCCAGCACTATTAGCGGGAGAAACACCGGGGAGCTGTTTTTT. Its protein is CASTISGRNTGELFF.

By share of the sample, this clonotype is medium-sized. The gene calls are TRBV12-3 or TRBV12-4 and TRBJ2-1; D uncertain. The germline V and J ends were trimmed by 4 bases and 13 bases, with 14 bases remaining between them. The CDR3 contains 12 residues. The CDR3 bases are TGTGCCAGCAGTTATCAAGGTGCTACCCAGTTCTTC. This gives the protein CASSYQGATQFF.

This clonotype has more than one count but fewer than ten. This chain links TRBV6-1 with TRBJ2-1, with TRBD1 matching 7 bases. Matching the DNA end better, TRBJ2-7 makes the J call doubtful. CDR1 is MNHNS, CDR2 SASEGT, per germline. CDR3 length: 13 residues. The DNA of the CDR3 is TGTGCCAGCACCGGGGTCAGGGGGTACGAGCAGTACTTC. Protein sequence: CASTGVRGYEQYF.

Worth noting for this clonotype: At one boundary the junction diverges from the germline segment, which might be a read error. V is TRBV20-1 and J is TRBJ2-6, with D tentatively TRBD2 (7 bases). The CDR3 contains 17 residues. The germline V gene has CDR1 DFQATT and CDR2 SNEGSKA (reference sequence). The CDR3 bases are TGCAGTGCTAGACCCCGGGGGGCCGGACAGAGAACAGATACGCTGAATTTT. This translates into CSARPRGAGQRTDTLNF.

This clonotype was observed many times. Relative to the germline gene, one junction end is altered; a read error may explain this. The chain joins TRBV12-3 or TRBV12-4 to TRBJ2-3, with D maybe TRBD2 (6 bases). The CDR3 runs to 13 residues. The CDR3 here is CASSLAGTDTQYF. The CDR3 DNA reads TGTGCCAGCAGCTTAGCGGGCACAGATACGCAGTATTTT.